This T cell receptor beta chain was profiled in a study of control samples from healthy donors and cancer patients. The method was immunoSEQ multiplex PCR; TCRdb's version includes in-frame clones alone and lacks a portion of them. The sample gives some 100,000 clones, about 80% of which show up once; 8% to 11% is in the top ten. The receptor was derived from a woman aged 25 to 39 in good health. The sample was blood.

The CDR3 nucleotides read TGTGCCAGCAGCTTAGGTCGGTGGGGGGGCCGTAATGAGCAGTTCTTC. Translating gives CASSLGRWGGRNEQFF. This chain connects TRBV7-2 to TRBJ2-1, with D maybe TRBD2 (7 bases). This CDR3 comprises 16 residues. V was shortened by 1 base and J by 7 bases, with 17 bases between the two germline ends. The germline V gene has CDR1 SGHTA and CDR2 FQGNSA.